This TCR beta chain was sequenced for a study of cytomegalovirus exposure and HLA in healthy donors. This CDR3 comprises 16 residues. Germline V lookup: CDR1 SGHTS, CDR2 YDEGEE. The V segment lost 2 bases and the J segment 5 bases; nucleotides outside the gene matches: 11. This clone was picked up a small number of times. Its matching antigen is unknown. PCR primers comprised 60 Vbeta and 13 Jbeta primers. Using immunoSEQ multiplex PCR, the repertoire was profiled, and TCRdb retains in-frame clones only, with some absent. The table records under 150,000 clones, over 70% of them present only once. Findings of the study overall: What was likely a sequencing artifact was a cluster of highly shared sequence variants. Follow-up analysis later connected one missense variant in DCLRE1C with trimming of TCR beta V- and J-genes.

This sequence originates from a woman aged 55-69 years in good health and CMV-seropositive. The chain uses TRBV5-8 and TRBJ2-5, with TRBD2 matching 8 bases. Sequencing was performed on PBMCs. The CDR3 DNA reads TGTGCCAGCAGCTTCGCCCGGGGGGGCCTCCGGGAGACCCAGTACTTC. This codes for CASSFARGGLRETQYF.